The 8 T cell receptor beta chains given below trace back to one sample, sequenced in a study of CD8 T cells in Susac syndrome. Random-hexamer reverse transcription was applied to roughly 0.5 to 1 ug RNA. One entry per CDR3 protein, called by TCRdb with MiXCR from the immunoSEQ multiplex PCR reads. The sample records 150,000 to 200,000 distinct CDR3 sequences, 90% to 96% being singletons. Sequenced input: CD4+ T cells from PBMCs. These receptors all come from a human donor with multiple sclerosis.

CDR3 in amino acids: CASSQGLPSGELFF. The DNA for the CDR3 is TGCGCCAGCAGCCAAGGGCTACCGAGCGGGGAGCTGTTTTTT. The chain joins TRBV4-1 to TRBJ2-2, with D unclear. The CDR3 is 14 residues long. Trimming stripped 1 base from V and 7 bases from J, with 10 bases between. Germline V gene sequence: CDR1 MGHRA, CDR2 YSYEKL.

The chain joins TRBV9 to TRBJ2-7; tentative D call: TRBD2 (6 bases). This CDR3 contains 14 residues. Trimming stripped 3 bases from V and 2 bases from J, with 12 bases between. Germline lookup yields CDR1 SGDLS and CDR2 YYNGEE. CDR3 nucleotides: TGTGCCAGCAGCGCCCGCGGGGAGCCCTACGAGCAGTACTTC. As protein: CASSARGEPYEQYF.

The J gene is TRBJ2-1, the V gene TRBV11-2; 11 bases fit TRBD2. Germline V lookup: CDR1 SGHAT, CDR2 FQNNGV. This CDR3 is built from 14 residues. V gave up 5 bases and J gave up 13 bases; unmatched junction bases: 10. CDR3 DNA: TGTGCCAGCAGCGGCCTCGGACTAGCGGGCCTTCAGTTCTTC. Its protein is CASSGLGLAGLQFF.

The rearrangement joins TRBV15 to TRBJ1-2; a weak D match, TRBD1 (5 bases). This CDR3 comprises 13 residues. Trimming took off 0 bases at V and 6 bases at J, with 8 bases between the two ends. CDR1 and CDR2 from the germline V gene are LNHNV and YYDKDF (reference sequence). CDR3 in DNA: TGTGCCACCAGCAGAGACAGGGATCATGGCTACACCTTC. The encoded protein is CATSRDRDHGYTF.

V is TRBV5-1 and J is TRBJ2-5; possibly TRBD1 for D (6 bases). V lost 4 bases and J lost 0, with 16 bases in between. The CDR3 has 16 amino acids. Germline V gives CDR1 SGHRS, CDR2 YFSETQ. The CDR3 is CASSPPRAGDQETQYF. DNA for the CDR3: TGCGCCAGCAGCCCCCCGAGGGCAGGGGACCAAGAGACCCAGTACTTC.

This clonotype was counted only a few times. The chain recombines TRBV28 with TRBJ2-5, with D perhaps TRBD2 (6 bases). Deletions cut 1 base from V and 5 bases from J, with 8 bases between. The CDR3 runs to 13 residues. Germline lookup yields CDR1 MDHEN and CDR2 SYDVKM. CDR3 amino acids: CASSLSGSETQYF. The CDR3 DNA sequence: TGTGCCAGCAGTTTATCCGGGAGCGAGACCCAGTACTTC.

The rearrangement joins TRBV3-1 to TRBJ2-4, with D perhaps TRBD1 or TRBD2 (5 bases each). The CDR3 is 14 amino acids. Trimming removed 3 bases from V and 6 bases from J, with 12 bases in between. Germline values: CDR1 LGHDT, CDR2 YNNKEL (reference sequence). The CDR3 nucleotides are TGTGCCAGCAGCCAGGGGACGGGTGGAAACATTCAGTACTTC. Translated, it gives CASSQGTGGNIQYF. Complete variable domain (other parts from reference TRBV3-1 and TRBJ2-4): DTAVSQTPKYLVTQMGNDKSIKCEQNLGHDTMYWYKQDSKKFLKIMFSYNNKELIINETVPNRFSPKSPDKAHLNLHINSLELGDSAVYFCASSQGTGGNIQYFGAGTRLSVL.

The V call is TRBV7-3, the J call TRBJ1-2, with D tentatively TRBD1 (5 bases). CDR1 and CDR2 (germline): SGHTA, FQGTGA. The CDR3 is 14 residues long. Trimming removed 3 bases from V and 0 bases from J, with 8 bases in between. CDR3 bases: TGTGCCAGCAGCTTCGGGGCTTCTAACTATGGCTACACCTTC. Translating it yields CASSFGASNYGYTF.